This T cell receptor beta chain was recovered during a study of blood T cells in healthy people across ages. It was with a sample-barcoded 5' primer and a J-beta primer mix that a second PCR of roughly 6 to 12 cycles was run. Each CDR3 protein gets one entry after TCRdb re-called the 5' RACE reads with MiXCR. The table records 600,000 to 850,000 distinct CDR3 sequences, around a quarter of them present only once. This clonotype was seen a few times. The CDR3 sequence is 16 residues long. J lost 5 bases, V lost 7 bases, and 15 bases had no gene match. Germline CDR1 reads WSHSY; CDR2 reads SAAADI. These data were also reused for a study on T cells of mothers and their children.

The sequencing input was blood. The chain carries TRBV10-2 and TRBJ2-3, with TRBD2 identical over 7 bases. The TCR originated in a boy between 10 and 17 years old in good health. CDR3 DNA sequence: TGCGCCAGCATAGCCTCCCCTTGGGCGGGAGAAGATACGCAGTATTTT. Protein sequence: CASIASPWAGEDTQYF.